The 23 T cell receptor beta chains reported below all come from one sample, sequenced in a study of tissue T cells after allogeneic stem cell transplantation. Some clones are missing from TCRdb's copy, which holds only in-frame ones; the method was immunoSEQ multiplex PCR. The sample contains thousands of clones, around 72% of which appear only once. Steroid-refractory graft-versus-host disease after allogeneic hematopoietic cell transplant qualified adults for prospective research-autopsy enrollment. The sample consisted of colon tissue, taken at autopsy. These receptors were taken from a male patient aged 60 or older with steroid-refractory graft-versus-host disease after an allogeneic stem cell transplant. T cells may partly derive from the graft donor.

The V call is TRBV7-2, the J call TRBJ1-2; possible D gene TRBD1, 5 bases. This CDR3 comprises 13 residues. The V end was cut by 5 bases, the J end by 3 bases, with 10 bases between. The germline V gene encodes CDR1 SGHTA and CDR2 FQGNSA. CDR3 protein: CASSPGTDYGYTF. CDR3 coding DNA: TGTGCCAGCAGCCCCGGGACTGACTATGGCTACACCTTC.

This clone has only one observation. This sequence joins TRBV28 and TRBJ2-2; a possible D gene is TRBD1 (5 bases). Trimming stripped 0 bases from V and 3 bases from J, with 11 bases between. The germline CDR1 and CDR2 sequences are MDHEN and SYDVKM. This CDR3 is built from 16 residues. CDR3: CASSLWAGIDTGELFF. The DNA of the CDR3 is TGTGCCAGCAGTTTATGGGCAGGGATCGACACCGGGGAGCTGTTTTTT.

The rearrangement joins TRBV5-1 to TRBJ2-3; TRBD2 agrees at 11 bases. J was trimmed by 0 bases and V by 5 bases; bases with no gene match: 5. The CDR3 contains 16 residues. In germline, CDR1 is SGHRS, CDR2 YFSETQ. CDR3 sequence (DNA): TGCGCCAGCAGTAGCGGGGGGGCTATTAGCACAGATACGCAGTATTTT. This codes for CASSSGGAISTDTQYF.

To note about this clone: Additional DNA sequences in this sample encode the identical CDR3. The CDR3 nucleotides read TGCGCCAGCAGCCAAGATTATCCCAACACCGGGGAGCTGTTTTTT. Protein: CASSQDYPNTGELFF. V usage is TRBV4-3 and J usage is TRBJ2-2; no definite D call. This CDR3 is 15 amino acids long. Germline lookup yields CDR1 LGHNA and CDR2 YSLEER. The V and J ends lost 0 bases and 2 bases respectively, with 7 bases between them.

The V and J genes are TRBV5-1 and TRBJ2-1; the match to TRBD1 covers 9 bases. Germline V gene data show CDR1 as SGHRS and CDR2 as YFSETQ. The CDR3 has 16 amino acids. The trim removed 7 bases at V and 6 bases at J, leaving 14 bases unmatched. Here the CDR3 DNA reads TGCGCCAGCCGGGATAACCGGGACAGGGTCTCCAATGAGCAGTTCTTC. Protein sequence: CASRDNRDRVSNEQFF.

The V and J genes are TRBV25-1 and TRBJ2-7, with D unclear. V was pared by 3 bases and J by 9 bases, with 15 bases between. Germline V gene data show CDR1 as MGHDK and CDR2 as SYGVNS. The CDR3 is 13 residues long. The CDR3 region has the DNA TGTGCCAGCAGTGAGACCTACCCTAGAGGGCAGTACTTC. Amino acid sequence: CASSETYPRGQYF.

The chain employs TRBV7-3 and TRBJ2-1; TRBD2 matches at 8 bases. J was trimmed by 6 bases and V by 5 bases; bases with no gene match: 9. The CDR3 loop spans 15 amino acids. The germline CDR1 and CDR2 sequences are SGHTA and FQGTGA. Written as DNA, the CDR3 is TGTGCCAGCAGCCAAACAAGCGGGGGTCGCAATGAGCAGTTCTTC. Its translation: CASSQTSGGRNEQFF.

V gene TRBV30 combines with J gene TRBJ2-2, with 7 positions matching TRBD2. The CDR3 has 15 amino acids. The germline V gene has CDR1 GTSNPN and CDR2 SVGIG (reference sequence). V shed 4 bases and J 2 bases; nucleotides not matched to a gene: 7. CDR3 sequence (DNA): TGTGCCTGGACCGCCGGACTAGTCAACACCGGGGAGCTGTTTTTT. Translated: CAWTAGLVNTGELFF.

This chain uses TRBV11-3 with TRBJ2-2; D gene uncertain. CDR1 and CDR2 from the germline V gene are SGHNT and YENEEA. The CDR3 length is 12 residues. V shed 0 bases and J shed 9 bases, with 5 bases lying between them. The CDR3 here is CASSLDDRELFF. The CDR3 coding sequence is TGTGCCAGCAGCTTAGATGATAGGGAGCTGTTTTTT.

The chain carries TRBV12-5 and TRBJ2-3, with TRBD1 identical over 8 bases. The CDR3 runs 15 residues. V was pared by 7 bases and J by 5 bases, with 11 bases of the junction left unmatched. The germline CDR1 and CDR2 sequences are LGHNT and FRNRAP. CDR3 in amino acids: CASATSDRAGDTQYF. The CDR3 nucleotides are TGTGCTAGTGCCACCTCGGACAGGGCTGGAGATACGCAGTATTTT.

This chain connects TRBV5-5 to TRBJ1-2; D perhaps matches TRBD1 (5 bases). The CDR3 is 17 residues long. Germline loops: CDR1 SGHKS, CDR2 YYEKEE (reference sequence). With 0 bases removed from V and 0 bases from J, the gap between germline ends came to 15 bases. CDR3: CASSLGPGRGPNYGYTF. Written as DNA, the CDR3 is TGTGCCAGCAGCTTGGGCCCAGGGAGGGGACCTAACTATGGCTACACCTTC.

This rearrangement joins TRBV2 to TRBJ2-5, with 9 bases matching TRBD2. Germline V gene sequence: CDR1 SNHLY, CDR2 FYNNEI. Trimming at V came to 10 bases and at J to 3 bases, leaving 9 bases not matched to a gene. The CDR3 has 14 residues. CDR3 in DNA: TGTGCCACCGCTAGCGGGGAGGCCGAAGAGACCCAGTACTTC. The encoded protein is CATASGEAEETQYF.

The chain links TRBV2 to TRBJ1-1; D perhaps matches TRBD1 (5 bases). CDR3 length: 14 residues. Germline V lookup: CDR1 SNHLY, CDR2 FYNNEI. Between the trimmed V and J ends, which lost 6 bases and 1 base, there was a span of 12 bases. The CDR3 loop reads CASREDTENTEAFF. In nucleotides, the CDR3 is TGTGCCAGCAGGGAGGACACTGAGAACACTGAAGCTTTCTTT.

This rearrangement joins TRBV29-1 to TRBJ1-2, with 12 bases matching TRBD1. V dropped 7 bases and J dropped 7; count of bases not matched to a gene: 10. The CDR3 sequence is 14 residues long. CDR1 SQVTM and CDR2 ANQGSEA come from the germline V gene. The CDR3, as DNA: TGCAGCGCCGGGACAGGGGGCCAAATGCTTGGCTACACCTTC. Translating gives CSAGTGGQMLGYTF.

The chain recombines TRBV6-5 with TRBJ2-7, with D perhaps matching TRBD1 (6 bases). The CDR3 is 15 amino acids. The germline V gene has CDR1 MNHEY and CDR2 SVGAGI. Trimming cost V 6 bases and J 2 bases, with 17 bases left between them. This chain's CDR3 is CASSRTAQVTYEQYF. CDR3 coding DNA: TGTGCCAGCAGCCGGACAGCTCAAGTAACCTACGAGCAGTACTTC.

This clone was detected only once. The chain is built from TRBV28 and TRBJ2-2; D may be TRBD1 (6 bases). The CDR3 is made up of 15 amino acids. In germline, CDR1 is MDHEN, CDR2 SYDVKM. With 10 bases removed from V and 7 bases from J, the gap between germline ends came to 22 bases. This chain's CDR3 is CAIGGGQLPSGELFF. The CDR3 coding sequence is TGTGCCATCGGAGGTGGACAGCTTCCAAGCGGGGAGCTGTTTTTT.

This clone occurred once. The genes are TRBV5-4 and TRBJ2-2; 10 bases map to TRBD2. The germline V gene encodes CDR1 SGHNT and CDR2 YYREEE (reference sequence). V was pared by 6 bases and J by 6 bases, with 8 bases of the junction left unmatched. The CDR3 runs to 15 residues. The CDR3 sequence: CASKKERGGPGELFF. CDR3 nucleotides: TGTGCCAGCAAAAAAGAGCGGGGGGGCCCCGGGGAGCTGTTTTTT. The entire variable domain, with the rest obtained from reference TRBV5-4 and TRBJ2-2, is as follows: ETGVTQSPTHLIKTRGQQVTLRCSSQSGHNTVSWYQQALGQGPQFIFQYYREEENGRGNFPPRFSGLQFPNYSSELNVNALELDDSALYLCASKKERGGPGELFFGEGSRLTVL.

The rearrangement joins TRBV5-1 to TRBJ2-2, with D hard to call. The CDR3 consists of 15 residues. Germline assignment: CDR1 SGHRS and CDR2 YFSETQ. Trimming removed 3 bases from V and 0 bases from J, with 9 bases in between. The CDR3 nucleotides read TGCGCCAGCAGCTCCAGGAACGCGAACACCGGGGAGCTGTTTTTT. Residues: CASSSRNANTGELFF.

In its sample, this clone was seen once. This sequence joins TRBV7-8 and TRBJ2-7; 8 bases are shared with TRBD2. The ends lost 5 bases at V and 3 bases at J; junction bases unmatched: 6. This CDR3 region has 14 residues. CDR1 is SGHVS and CDR2 is FQNEAQ in the germline V gene. CDR3 sequence reads: CASSREGLYYEQYF. In DNA, the CDR3 is TGTGCCAGCAGCCGGGAGGGACTTTACTACGAGCAGTACTTC.

Details on this clone: The sample carries other DNA sequences with the same CDR3. In DNA form, the CDR3 reads TGTGCCAGCAGCTCCCAAGAGACCCAGTACTTC. Translating gives CASSSQETQYF. The V call is TRBV6-2 or TRBV6-3, the J call TRBJ2-5; D not resolved. This CDR3 comprises 11 residues. Germline assignment: CDR1 MNHEY and CDR2 SVGEGT. Trimming pared 6 bases from V and 1 base from J, leaving 3 bases between.

This rearrangement joins TRBV7-2 to TRBJ2-2, with 7 bases that match TRBD2. Germline values: CDR1 SGHTA, CDR2 FQGNSA. Trimming took 2 bases from V and 6 from J; bases not matched to a gene: 6. This CDR3 is built from 15 residues. The CDR3: CASSLWGGGPGELFF. The CDR3 DNA reads as TGTGCCAGCAGCTTATGGGGGGGAGGCCCCGGGGAGCTGTTTTTT.

This clone appeared a few times. V gene TRBV9 combines with J gene TRBJ2-2; 8 bases line up with TRBD1. There are 16 residues in the CDR3. The V segment lost 0 bases and the J segment 1 base; nucleotides outside the gene matches: 2. In germline, CDR1 is SGDLS, CDR2 YYNGEE. CDR3 DNA sequence: TGTGCCAGCAGCGTAGGAGGACAGGGGAACACCGGGGAGCTGTTTTTT. It translates to CASSVGGQGNTGELFF.

This clone was detected a few times. V and J are TRBV7-2 and TRBJ1-3; no clear D gene. Germline lookup yields CDR1 SGHTA and CDR2 FQGNSA. The CDR3 extends over 16 amino acids. V was trimmed by 2 bases and J by 0 bases, leaving 11 bases between them. The CDR3 loop reads CASSLTTAFSGNTIYF. DNA of the CDR3: TGTGCCAGCAGCTTAACAACGGCCTTCTCTGGAAACACCATATATTTT.